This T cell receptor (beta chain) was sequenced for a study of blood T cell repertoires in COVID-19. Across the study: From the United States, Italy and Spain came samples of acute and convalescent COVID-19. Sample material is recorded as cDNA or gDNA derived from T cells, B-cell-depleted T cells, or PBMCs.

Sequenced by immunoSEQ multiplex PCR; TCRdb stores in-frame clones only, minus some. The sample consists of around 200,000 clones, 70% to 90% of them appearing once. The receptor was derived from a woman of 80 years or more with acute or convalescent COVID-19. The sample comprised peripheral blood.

CDR3 coding DNA: TGTGCCAGCAGTGAATCCAGGGGTGATGAAAAACTGTTTTTT. It encodes CASSESRGDEKLFF. The chain uses TRBV6-1 and TRBJ1-4; the D gene is possibly TRBD1 (6 bases). Per the germline V gene, CDR1 is MNHNS and CDR2 is SASEGT. The CDR3 is 14 residues long. Trimming stripped 2 bases from V and 6 bases from J, with 10 bases between.